This T cell receptor beta chain derives from a study of OX40 agonist ivuxolimab in advanced cancers. Study details: Treatment of patients was with ivuxolimab, an agonistic anti-OX40 (CD134) antibody. Patients with prior anti-PD-1, anti-PD-L1 or anti-CTLA-4 therapy were eligible; 40% to 45% had some.

Germline CDR1 MNHEY, CDR2 SMNVEV (reference sequence). The CDR3 contains 14 residues. V lost 3 bases to trimming and J lost 0 bases, with 9 bases between them. Produced via immunoSEQ multiplex PCR; TCRdb's table is partial and in-frame only. Of roughly 26,000 clones listed, roughly 80% were seen once; the top ten hold about 14%. With baseline, cycle 4 day 1, and cycle 7 day 1 as timepoints, blood was sampled. The study, taken as a whole, reports: The study found that CD8+ T cells averaged more expanded clones than CD4+.

A few counts support this clone. The antigen is unknown. The chain couples TRBV27 to TRBJ2-7; D is tentatively TRBD1 or TRBD2 (5 bases each). The clonotype was recovered from an adult with an advanced solid tumor such as melanoma, head and neck, liver or kidney cancer. The material was CD4+ or CD8+ T cells sorted from blood, obtained in a trial of the OX40 agonist ivuxolimab. The CDR3 DNA is TGTGCCAGCAGTTTGCGAGGGGACTCCTACGAGCAGTACTTC. This gives the protein CASSLRGDSYEQYF.